This T cell receptor (beta chain) was recorded in a study of T-cell reconstitution after alpha-beta-depleted transplantation in children. This clonotype was picked up one time. The V end lost 6 bases, the J end lost 1 base, and 12 bases lay between the germline ends. The CDR3 extends over 15 amino acids. Germline-derived CDR1 and CDR2 are SNHLY and FYNNEI. This sample's TCRbeta library carried unique molecular identifier barcodes. TCRdb independently ran MiXCR on the PCR reads; one entry per CDR3 protein. The top ten clones hold about 1.1% of a sample with some 600,000 distinct CDR3 sequences, around 16% of them seen once.

The sequence came from a human donor who donated a stem cell graft to a child with acute myeloid leukemia. The chain combines TRBV2 with TRBJ2-2; D might be TRBD2 (5 bases). Here the sequenced sample was PBMCs from the stem cell graft donor, taken from the stem cell graft. The CDR3 loop reads CASRINEGNTGELFF. For the CDR3, the DNA is TGTGCCAGCAGGATCAACGAGGGGAACACCGGGGAGCTGTTTTTT.